This TCR beta chain was documented in a study of T cells after yellow fever vaccination. The sample holds a few counts of this clonotype. TCRdb independently ran MiXCR on the 5' RACE reads; one entry per CDR3 protein. The sample yields about 240,000 distinct CDR3 sequences, 6% to 7.5% seen once. This sequence was found in a man under 40 who received the YFV17D yellow fever vaccine. Here the sequenced sample was CD4+ T cells sorted from PBMCs, taken 15 days after the yellow fever booster vaccination.

The CDR3 spells CSAPNSGTHNEQFF. In DNA form, the CDR3 reads TGCAGTGCTCCCAATAGCGGGACGCACAATGAGCAGTTCTTC. The V call is TRBV20-1, the J call TRBJ2-1; TRBD2 matches 8 bases. V lost 5 bases, J lost 5 bases, and 8 bases stayed unmatched. CDR3 length: 14 residues. Germline V gene lookup returns CDR1 DFQATT and CDR2 SNEGSKA (reference sequence).